This T cell receptor (beta chain) was recorded in a study of T cells expressing NK-cell markers. Turning to the study itself: The TCR beta repertoires originated in sorted CD3+CD56+NKG2C+, CD3+CD56+NKG2C- and CD3+CD56-NKG2C+ T cells. Sequencing covered eight donors, seven HCMV-seropositive and one seronegative.

The CDR3 length is 15 residues. Germline V gene data show CDR1 as GTSNPN and CDR2 as SVGIG (reference sequence). On this clonotype: Its antigen is currently unknown.

TCRdb reprocessed the 5' RACE reads; each CDR3 protein has one entry and no DNA is given. The sample yields more than 250,000 distinct CDR3 sequences, of which the top ten take up around 0.37%. Study-level findings and limits: NKG2C+ dominant clonotype frequencies in six donors were roughly 1.0-7.0% of CD8+ T cells. Several donors likewise had their CD3+CD56-NKG2C+ fraction led by these clonotypes.

The source of this sequence is a young man in good health. Sequencing was carried out using blood T cells: a sorted CD56 or NKG2C T cell subset, CD4+ or CD8+ T cells, or bulk PBMC T cells (not recorded which). V is TRBV30 and J is TRBJ2-1; lacking DNA, the TRBD2 call made by TCRdb goes unchecked. CDR3 region: CAWSTTSGPYNEQFF.